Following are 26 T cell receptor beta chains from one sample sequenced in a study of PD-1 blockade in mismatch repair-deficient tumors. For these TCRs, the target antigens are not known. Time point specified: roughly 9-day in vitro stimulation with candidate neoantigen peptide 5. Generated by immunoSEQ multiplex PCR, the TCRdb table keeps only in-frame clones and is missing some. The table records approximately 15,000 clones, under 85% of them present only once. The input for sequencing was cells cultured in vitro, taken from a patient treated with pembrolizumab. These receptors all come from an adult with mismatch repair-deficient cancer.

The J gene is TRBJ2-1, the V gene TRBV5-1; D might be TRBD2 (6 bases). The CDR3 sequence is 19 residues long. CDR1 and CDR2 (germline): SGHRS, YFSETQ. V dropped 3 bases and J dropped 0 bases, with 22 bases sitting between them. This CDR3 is CASSWPGLDYLSSYNEQFF. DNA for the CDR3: TGCGCCAGCAGCTGGCCGGGACTTGATTATTTGAGCTCCTACAATGAGCAGTTCTTC.

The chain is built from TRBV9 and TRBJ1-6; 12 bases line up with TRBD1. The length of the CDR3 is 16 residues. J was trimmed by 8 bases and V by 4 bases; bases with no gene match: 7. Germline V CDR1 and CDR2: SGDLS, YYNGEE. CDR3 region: CASSPGQGAWYSPLHF. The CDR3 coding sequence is TGTGCCAGCAGCCCGGGACAGGGGGCCTGGTATTCACCCCTCCACTTT.

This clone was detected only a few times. Here the CDR3 reads CASSAGLFASTDTQYF. The CDR3, as DNA: TGTGCCAGCAGCGCCGGGCTATTTGCCTCCACAGATACGCAGTATTTT. This chain joins TRBV7-2 and TRBJ2-3; unclear D gene. The germline gives CDR1 SGHTA, CDR2 FQGNSA. The V and J ends lost 5 bases and 2 bases respectively, with 17 bases between them. This CDR3 is 16 amino acids long. Filled out from reference TRBV7-2 and TRBJ2-3, the complete variable domain reads GAGVSQSPSNKVTEKGKDVELRCDPISGHTALYWYRQSLGQGLEFLIYFQGNSAPDKSGLPSDRFSAERTGGSVSTLTIQRTQQEDSAVYLCASSAGLFASTDTQYFGPGTRLTVL.

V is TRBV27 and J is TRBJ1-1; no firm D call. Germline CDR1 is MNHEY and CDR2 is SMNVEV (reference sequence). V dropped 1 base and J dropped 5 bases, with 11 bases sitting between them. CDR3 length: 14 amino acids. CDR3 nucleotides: TGTGCCAGCAGTTTATTGTCGGGAACAACTGAAGCTTTCTTT. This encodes CASSLLSGTTEAFF.

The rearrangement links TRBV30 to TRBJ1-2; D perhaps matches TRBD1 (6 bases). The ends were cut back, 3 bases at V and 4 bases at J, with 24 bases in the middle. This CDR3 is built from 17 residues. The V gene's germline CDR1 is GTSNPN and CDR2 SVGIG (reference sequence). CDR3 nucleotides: TGTGCCTGGAGCGCCCCCGGGGGGGCAGGGCACACCTATGGCTACACCTTC. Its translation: CAWSAPGGAGHTYGYTF.

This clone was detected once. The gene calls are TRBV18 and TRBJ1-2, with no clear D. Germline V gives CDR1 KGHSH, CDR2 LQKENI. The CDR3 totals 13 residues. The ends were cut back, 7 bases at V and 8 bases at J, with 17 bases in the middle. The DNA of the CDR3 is TGTGCCAGCTGCCCGGACGGCGGGTCCGGCTACACCTTC. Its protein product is CASCPDGGSGYTF.

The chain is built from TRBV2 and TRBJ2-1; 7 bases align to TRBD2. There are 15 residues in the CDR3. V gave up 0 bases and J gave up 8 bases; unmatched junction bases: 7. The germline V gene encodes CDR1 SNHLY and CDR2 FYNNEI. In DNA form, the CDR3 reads TGTGCCAGCAGTGAAGCGTGGGGCGGGAGCGATGAGCAGTTCTTC. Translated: CASSEAWGGSDEQFF.

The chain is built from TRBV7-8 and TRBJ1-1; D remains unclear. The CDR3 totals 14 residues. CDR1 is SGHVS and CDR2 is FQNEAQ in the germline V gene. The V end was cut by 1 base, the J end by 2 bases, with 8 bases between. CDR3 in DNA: TGTGCCAGCAGCTTAGTTGGCGGTAACACTGAAGCTTTCTTT. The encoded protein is CASSLVGGNTEAFF.

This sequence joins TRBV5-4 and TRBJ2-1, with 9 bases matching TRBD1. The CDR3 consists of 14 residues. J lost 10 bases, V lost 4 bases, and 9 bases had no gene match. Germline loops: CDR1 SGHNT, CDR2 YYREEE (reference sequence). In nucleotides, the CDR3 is TGTGCCAGCAGCAGACGGGACAGGGTAGGCGAGCAGTTCTTC. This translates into CASSRRDRVGEQFF. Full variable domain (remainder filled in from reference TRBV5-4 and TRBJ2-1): ETGVTQSPTHLIKTRGQQVTLRCSSQSGHNTVSWYQQALGQGPQFIFQYYREEENGRGNFPPRFSGLQFPNYSSELNVNALELDDSALYLCASSRRDRVGEQFFGPGTRLTVL.

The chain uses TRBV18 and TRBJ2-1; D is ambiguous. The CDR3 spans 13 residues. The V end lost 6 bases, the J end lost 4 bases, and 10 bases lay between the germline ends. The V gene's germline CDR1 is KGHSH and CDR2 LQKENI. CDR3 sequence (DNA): TGTGCCAGCTCCCAGACACAGTACAATGAGCAGTTCTTC. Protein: CASSQTQYNEQFF.

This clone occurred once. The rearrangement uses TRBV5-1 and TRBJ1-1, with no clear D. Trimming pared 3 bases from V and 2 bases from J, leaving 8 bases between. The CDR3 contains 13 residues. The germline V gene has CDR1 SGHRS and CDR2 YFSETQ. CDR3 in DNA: TGCGCCAGCAGCTCGGGGTACAACACTGAAGCTTTCTTT. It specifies CASSSGYNTEAFF.

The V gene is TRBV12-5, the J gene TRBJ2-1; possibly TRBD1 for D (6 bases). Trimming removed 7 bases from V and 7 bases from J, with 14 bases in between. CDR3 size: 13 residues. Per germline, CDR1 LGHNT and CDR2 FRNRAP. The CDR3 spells CASVGWGRNEQFF. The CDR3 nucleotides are TGTGCTAGTGTGGGGTGGGGGCGGAATGAGCAGTTCTTC.

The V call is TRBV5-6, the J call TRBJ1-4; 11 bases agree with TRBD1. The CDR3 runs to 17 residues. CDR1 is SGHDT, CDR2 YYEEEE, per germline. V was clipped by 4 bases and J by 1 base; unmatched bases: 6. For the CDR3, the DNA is TGTGCCAGCAGCGGTCCGGACAGGGGGCGAACTAATGAAAAACTGTTTTTT. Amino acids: CASSGPDRGRTNEKLFF.

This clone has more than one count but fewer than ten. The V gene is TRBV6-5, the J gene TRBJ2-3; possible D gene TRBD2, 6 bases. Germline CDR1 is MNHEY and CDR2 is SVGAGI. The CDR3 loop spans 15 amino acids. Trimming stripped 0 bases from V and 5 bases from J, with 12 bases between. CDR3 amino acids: CASSYSREVGDTQYF. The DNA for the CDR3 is TGTGCCAGCAGTTACTCGAGGGAGGTTGGAGATACGCAGTATTTT.

The CDR3 region has the DNA TGCAGTACCGGGACAGCTAATGAGCAGTTCTTC. It encodes CSTGTANEQFF. The gene calls are TRBV20-1 and TRBJ2-1; 7 bases line up with TRBD1. CDR1 and CDR2 from the germline V gene are DFQATT and SNEGSKA (reference sequence). This CDR3 has 11 amino acids. V lost 8 bases and J lost 7; bases outside the gene matches: 5.

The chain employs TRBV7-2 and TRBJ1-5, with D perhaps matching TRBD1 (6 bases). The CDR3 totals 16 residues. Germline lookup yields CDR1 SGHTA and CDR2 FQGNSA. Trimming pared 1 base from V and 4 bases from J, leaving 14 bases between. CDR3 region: CASSLGGVRGNQPQHF. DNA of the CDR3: TGTGCCAGCAGCTTAGGGGGAGTCAGGGGAAATCAGCCCCAGCATTTT.

The CDR3 DNA sequence: TGTGCCAGCAGCCTACACCCCCTAGCGGGAGGGTACGAGCAGTACTTC. Its translation is CASSLHPLAGGYEQYF. The rearrangement links TRBV7-2 to TRBJ2-7; 12 nucleotides agree with TRBD2. Trimming at V came to 5 bases and at J to 4 bases, leaving 9 bases not matched to a gene. The CDR3 sequence is 16 residues long. Germline CDR1 reads SGHTA; CDR2 reads FQGNSA.

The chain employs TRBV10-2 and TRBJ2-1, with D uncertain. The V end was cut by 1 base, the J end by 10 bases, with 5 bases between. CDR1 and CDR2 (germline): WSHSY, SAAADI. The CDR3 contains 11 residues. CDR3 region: CASSEWGEQFF. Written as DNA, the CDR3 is TGCGCCAGCAGTGAGTGGGGAGAGCAGTTCTTC.

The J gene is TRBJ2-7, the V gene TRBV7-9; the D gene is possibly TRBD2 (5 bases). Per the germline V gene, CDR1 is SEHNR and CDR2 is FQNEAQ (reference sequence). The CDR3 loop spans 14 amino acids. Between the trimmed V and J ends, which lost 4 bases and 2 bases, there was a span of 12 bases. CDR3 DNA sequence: TGTGCCAGCAGCTGGAGGACGGAACCCTACGAGCAGTACTTC. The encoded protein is CASSWRTEPYEQYF.

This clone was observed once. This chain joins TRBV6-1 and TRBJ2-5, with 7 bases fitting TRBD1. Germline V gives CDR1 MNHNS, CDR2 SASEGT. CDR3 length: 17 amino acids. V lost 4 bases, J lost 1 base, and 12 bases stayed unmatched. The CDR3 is CASSVRDSRGFQETQYF. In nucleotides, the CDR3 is TGTGCCAGCAGTGTCAGGGACAGCAGGGGGTTCCAAGAGACCCAGTACTTC.

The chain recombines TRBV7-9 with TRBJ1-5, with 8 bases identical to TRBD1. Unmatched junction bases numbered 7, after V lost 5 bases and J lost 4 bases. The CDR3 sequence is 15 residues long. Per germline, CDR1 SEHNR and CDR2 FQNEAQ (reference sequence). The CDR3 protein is CASSLDRGGNQPQHF. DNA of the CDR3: TGTGCCAGCAGCCTTGACAGGGGAGGGAATCAGCCCCAGCATTTT. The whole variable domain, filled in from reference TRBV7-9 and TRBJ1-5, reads DTGVSQNPRHKITKRGQNVTFRCDPISEHNRLYWYRQTLGQGPEFLTYFQNEAQLEKSRLLSDRFSAERPKGSFSTLEIQRTEQGDSAMYLCASSLDRGGNQPQHFGDGTRLSIL.

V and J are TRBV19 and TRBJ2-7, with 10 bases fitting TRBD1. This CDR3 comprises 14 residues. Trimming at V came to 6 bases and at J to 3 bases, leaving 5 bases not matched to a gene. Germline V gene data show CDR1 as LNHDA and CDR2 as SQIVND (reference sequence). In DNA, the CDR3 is TGTGCCAGTAGGAGAGGACAGGGGGACTACGAGCAGTACTTC. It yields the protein CASRRGQGDYEQYF. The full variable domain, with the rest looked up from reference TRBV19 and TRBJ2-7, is DGGITQSPKYLFRKEGQNVTLSCEQNLNHDAMYWYRQDPGQGLRLIYYSQIVNDFQKGDIAEGYSVSREKKESFPLTVTSAQKNPTAFYLCASRRGQGDYEQYFGPGTRLTVT.

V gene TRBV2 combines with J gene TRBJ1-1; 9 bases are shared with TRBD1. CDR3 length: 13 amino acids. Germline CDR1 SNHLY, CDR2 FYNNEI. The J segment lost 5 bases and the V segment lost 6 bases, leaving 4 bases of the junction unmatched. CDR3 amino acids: CASRGTGITEAFF. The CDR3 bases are TGTGCCAGCAGGGGGACAGGGATAACTGAAGCTTTCTTT.

The CDR3 DNA reads TGTGCCAGCAGTTTGGCAGGGGTCAATGAGCAGTTCTTC. As protein: CASSLAGVNEQFF. The V and J genes are TRBV28 and TRBJ2-1; D is perhaps TRBD1 (6 bases). The V end was cut by 3 bases, the J end by 6 bases, with 9 bases between. Germline V gives CDR1 MDHEN, CDR2 SYDVKM. The CDR3 is 13 residues long.

This CDR3 reads CASSGTNRNQPQHF. CDR3 nucleotide sequence: TGTGCCAGCAGCGGAACTAACCGCAATCAGCCCCAGCATTTT. V and J are TRBV6-1 and TRBJ1-5, with unresolved D. Trimming took off 6 bases at V and 2 bases at J, with 11 bases between the two ends. CDR3 length equals 14 residues. The germline CDR1 and CDR2 sequences are MNHNS and SASEGT.

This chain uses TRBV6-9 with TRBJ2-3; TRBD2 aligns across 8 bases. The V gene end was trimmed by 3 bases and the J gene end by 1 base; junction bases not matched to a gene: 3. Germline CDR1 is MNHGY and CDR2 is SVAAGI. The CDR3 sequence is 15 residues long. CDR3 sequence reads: CASSYGGAGTDTQYF. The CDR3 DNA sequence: TGTGCCAGCAGTTACGGGGGGGCCGGCACAGATACGCAGTATTTT.